Listed below are T cell receptor beta chains from one sample, sequenced in a study of blood T cells in healthy people across ages. TCRdb processed the 5' RACE reads anew with MiXCR; each CDR3 protein has one entry. The data contain some 1.4 million distinct CDR3 sequences, approximately 42% of them singletons. Specimen: blood. The receptor source for this set is a woman aged 18-29 years in good health. Both conserved end residues are part of each CDR3. The D gene is left open where the match is weak. Where a row states a size, it is once, few, many or the class of an expanded clone; other rows omit it.

>NA|TRBJ2-7|NA|TRBV21-1
TGTGCCAGCAGCAATCGAAGCCCGTACTACGAGCAGTACTTC
CASSNRSPYYEQYF
>TRBD2|TRBJ2-7|NA|TRBV5-1
TGCGCCAGCAGCTCGGGGACTAGCGCCTCCTACGAGCAGTACTTC
CASSSGTSASYEQYF
>NA|TRBJ1-4|NA|TRBV12-3/TRBV12-4
TGTGCCAGCAGTAAGCAGGTTAATGAAAAACTGTTTTTT
CASSKQVNEKLFF
>TRBD2|TRBJ2-2|NA|TRBV6-1
TGTGCCAGCAGGGGACTAGCGGCCCAGGGGAACACCGGGGAGCTGTTTTTT
CASRGLAAQGNTGELFF
>NA|TRBJ2-2|NA|TRBV10-2
TGCGCCAGCAGACTCCCAATCGACACCGGGGAGCTGTTTTTT
CASRLPIDTGELFF
>NA|TRBJ2-5|many|TRBV25-1
TGCGCCAGCAGCGACTACCAAGAGACCCAGTACTTC
CASSDYQETQYF
>TRBD1|TRBJ2-7|NA|TRBV20-1
TGCAGTGCTCCCCTGACAGGGGACGAACCCGAGCAGTACTTC
CSAPLTGDEPEQYF
>NA|TRBJ2-3|NA|TRBV7-3
TGTGCCAGCAGCAACAGCGGACTCGACACAGATACGCAGTATTTT
CASSNSGLDTDTQYF
>NA|TRBJ2-3|NA|TRBV6-5
TGTGCCAGCACCCCAGAGAGAAGTTTCACAGATACGCAGTATTTT
CASTPERSFTDTQYF
>NA|TRBJ2-5|NA|TRBV11-2
TGTGCCAGCAGCTTAGATCGGAGCAGGCAAGAGGCCCAGTACTTC
CASSLDRSRQEAQYF
>NA|TRBJ1-3|NA|TRBV20-1
TGCAGTGCTGGACTGAGCTCTGGAAACACCATATATTTT
CSAGLSSGNTIYF
>NA|TRBJ1-2|few|TRBV4-1
TGCGCCAGCAGTTCAGGACAGCAGCCACACTATGGCTACACCTTC
CASSSGQQPHYGYTF
>NA|TRBJ2-7|NA|TRBV7-9
TGTGCCAGCAGCGTTAAACAGGGTAACGAGCAGTACTTC
CASSVKQGNEQYF
>TRBD2|TRBJ2-5|few|TRBV6-5
TGTGCCAGCAGCCCTAGCGGGGGCACTCGGGAGACCCAGTACTTC
CASSPSGGTRETQYF
>NA|TRBJ2-1|NA|TRBV18
TGTGCCAGCTCACCACCGACAGCCGGATTCTCCTACAATGAGCAGTTCTTC
CASSPPTAGFSYNEQFF
>TRBD1|TRBJ2-5|few|TRBV20-1
TGCAGTGCTAGAGGGGACAGGGCGTGGGAGACCCAGTACTTC
CSARGDRAWETQYF
>NA|TRBJ2-1|NA|TRBV10-3
TGTGCCATCAGAGAGACTAACTGGGATGAGCAGTTCTTC
CAIRETNWDEQFF
>NA|TRBJ2-2|few|TRBV12-3/TRBV12-4
TGTGCCAGCAGTTTCGCGGGGGCGACCGGGGAGCTGTTTTTT
CASSFAGATGELFF
>NA|TRBJ2-7|NA|TRBV11-1
TGTGCCAGCAGCTCAAGGGACCCAGGAAAGACGCAACGGGGTTATTTCGAGCAGTACTTC
CASSSRDPGKTQRGYFEQYF
>NA|TRBJ1-2|few|TRBV6-5
TGTGCCAGCAGTTACCGCGGGCAGCCATACTATGGCTACACCTTC
CASSYRGQPYYGYTF
>TRBD2|TRBJ2-5|NA|TRBV20-1
TGCAGTGCTGCCCCTCGGGTAGCGGGGAGACAAGAGACCCAGTACTTC
CSAAPRVAGRQETQYF
>TRBD2|TRBJ2-1|NA|TRBV6-6
TGTGCCAGCAGTTACAAGCGGGAGTACTACAATGGGCAGTTCTTC
CASSYKREYYNGQFF
>NA|TRBJ1-5|once|TRBV4-2
TGTGCCAGCAGCCAAGATCTCCCCGGGGCAGGGGATACTCAGCCCCAGCATTTT
CASSQDLPGAGDTQPQHF
>TRBD1|TRBJ1-3|NA|TRBV7-2
TGTGCCAGCAGCCAACAGGGGGCACGGGTCACCATATATTTT
CASSQQGARVTIYF